This TCR beta chain was obtained from a study of T-cell reconstitution after alpha-beta-depleted transplantation in children. As concerns this clonotype: Its specificity is not known.

Broader study findings: Some patients' high day-60 TCRbeta diversity was traced to surviving recipient T cells and thymic progenitors. The main origin of T-cell counts and diversity one year after transplant was newly produced T cells. It was reported that alpha-beta T cells came from several hundred expanded graft clones (about two months after transplant).

Unique molecular identifiers featured in how the TCRbeta library was prepared. Each CDR3 protein is one row after TCRdb ran MiXCR on the PCR reads. There are some 830,000 distinct CDR3 sequences in the sample; approximately 15% occur only once, and approximately 5% lies in the top ten. The CDR3 sequence is 16 residues long. Trimming shortened V by 2 bases and J by 4 bases, and 18 bases separated the two germline ends. From germline, CDR1 is MNHEY and CDR2 SVGAGI. This TCR came from a male patient younger than 18 who had a stem cell transplant for acute lymphoblastic leukemia, so the T cells may come from the graft donor. The sample was PBMCs, mostly from graft donor cells, taken 360 days after TCRalphabeta/CD19-depleted stem cell transplant. V gene TRBV6-5 combines with J gene TRBJ2-7, with a possible D match to TRBD1 (5 bases). The CDR3 protein is CASSYTAHLGHYEQYF. The CDR3 DNA is TGTGCCAGCAGTTACACGGCACACCTGGGGCATTACGAGCAGTACTTC.